These 26 T cell receptor beta chains originate from one sample sequenced in a study of shared clonotypes between healthy human individuals. Produced via immunoSEQ multiplex PCR; TCRdb's table is partial and in-frame only. The sample holds some 2,100,000 clones, more than 90% seen once. The sequencing sample was made of naive CD4+ T cells sorted from blood. Subset noted: CD45RA+ positively selected. The source of these receptors is a man in his late teens or twenties in good health.

The chain joins TRBV28 to TRBJ1-5, with D possibly TRBD1 on 5 matching bases. CDR3 length: 13 residues. Germline values: CDR1 MDHEN, CDR2 SYDVKM. V shed 5 bases and J shed 1 base, with 6 bases lying between them. The CDR3 sequence is CASSGASNQPQHF. Here the CDR3 DNA reads TGTGCCAGCAGTGGGGCGAGCAATCAGCCCCAGCATTTT.

The chain has TRBV5-6 and TRBJ1-2; D call uncertain. There are 11 residues in the CDR3. The V and J ends lost 4 bases and 3 bases respectively, with 4 bases between them. In germline, CDR1 is SGHDT, CDR2 YYEEEE. The CDR3 reads CASSTYYGYTF. The CDR3 coding sequence is TGTGCCAGCAGCACCTACTATGGCTACACCTTC.

The chain uses TRBV19 and TRBJ1-4, with D hard to call. V was cut by 5 bases and J by 3 bases, with 10 bases left in between. The length of the CDR3 is 14 residues. The germline V gene encodes CDR1 LNHDA and CDR2 SQIVND (reference sequence). The chain's CDR3 is CASSSTRANEKLFF. DNA for the CDR3: TGTGCCAGTAGTTCGACAAGAGCTAATGAAAAACTGTTTTTT.

About this clone itself: Other DNA sequences of this sample code for an identical CDR3. The V and J genes are TRBV2 and TRBJ1-1; D may be TRBD1 (5 bases). V lost 1 base to trimming and J lost 4 bases, with 7 bases between them. Germline V gene sequence: CDR1 SNHLY, CDR2 FYNNEI. This CDR3 is 13 amino acids long. Written as DNA, the CDR3 is TGTGCCAGCAGTGAAGAGGGGCCCACTGAAGCTTTCTTT. Translated, it gives CASSEEGPTEAFF.

As to this clone: Additional DNA sequences in this sample encode the identical CDR3. The rearrangement uses TRBV30 and TRBJ1-4, with 9 positions matching TRBD1. The length of the CDR3 is 13 residues. CDR1 GTSNPN and CDR2 SVGIG come from the germline V gene (reference sequence). V shed 4 bases and J 8 bases; nucleotides not matched to a gene: 5. CDR3 residues: CAWNTGGGEKLFF. The CDR3, as DNA: TGTGCCTGGAATACAGGGGGCGGAGAAAAACTGTTTTTT.

This chain links TRBV6-5 with TRBJ1-2, with D hard to call. V was trimmed by 9 bases and J by 3 bases, leaving 11 bases between them. The CDR3 spans 12 residues. Germline lookup yields CDR1 MNHEY and CDR2 SVGAGI. The CDR3 protein is CASRGPDYGYTF. The CDR3 coding sequence is TGTGCCAGTCGGGGTCCGGACTATGGCTACACCTTC.

This chain joins TRBV5-1 and TRBJ2-1; the match to TRBD2 covers 10 bases. CDR3 length: 14 residues. J was trimmed by 8 bases and V by 5 bases; bases with no gene match: 7. CDR1 SGHRS and CDR2 YFSETQ come from the germline V gene. The CDR3 sequence: CASRGSSGSHEQFF. The CDR3 coding sequence is TGCGCCAGCAGGGGGTCTAGCGGGAGCCATGAGCAGTTCTTC.

The gene calls are TRBV28 and TRBJ1-4, with 7 bases that match TRBD1. Trimming cost V 2 bases and J 3 bases; bases outside gene matches: 3. This CDR3 is 15 amino acids long. Germline CDR1 MDHEN, CDR2 SYDVKM. CDR3 in amino acids: CASSLQGGANEKLFF. In DNA, the CDR3 is TGTGCCAGCAGTTTACAGGGGGGTGCTAATGAAAAACTGTTTTTT.

V is TRBV25-1 and J is TRBJ2-3; 9 bases map to TRBD1. CDR3 length: 17 residues. Germline V gene sequence: CDR1 MGHDK, CDR2 SYGVNS. V lost 4 bases to trimming and J lost 2 bases; unmatched junction nucleotides: 10. For the CDR3, the DNA is TGTGCCAGCAGTGCTATTCCGGGACAGGGATTCACAGATACGCAGTATTTT. Amino acids: CASSAIPGQGFTDTQYF.

This chain uses TRBV4-3 with TRBJ1-4; a possible D gene is TRBD1 (5 bases). Deletions cut 1 base from V and 4 bases from J, with 13 bases between. CDR3 length equals 16 residues. Germline CDR1 is LGHNA and CDR2 is YSLEER. In DNA, the CDR3 is TGCGCCAGCAGCCAAGTCTCGGGGCACATTAATGAAAAACTGTTTTTT. It encodes CASSQVSGHINEKLFF.

The chain joins TRBV18 to TRBJ2-5; 13 nucleotides match TRBD2. From germline, CDR1 is KGHSH and CDR2 LQKENI. Germline trimming cut 4 bases from V and 7 bases from J; bases unmatched to any gene: 9. This CDR3 has 16 amino acids. CDR3 nucleotide sequence: TGTGCCAGCTCACAACTACTAGCGGGAGGGCCGGTGACCCAGTACTTC. Translated, it gives CASSQLLAGGPVTQYF.

V usage is TRBV18 and J usage is TRBJ2-7; D ambiguous. The CDR3 totals 14 residues. Germline-derived CDR1 and CDR2 are KGHSH and LQKENI. V shed 1 base and J shed 4 bases, with 11 bases lying between them. The CDR3 DNA sequence: TGTGCCAGCTCACCACAGGGCACCGATTACGAGCAGTACTTC. Residues: CASSPQGTDYEQYF.

The rearrangement joins TRBV6-5 to TRBJ1-1, with unresolved D. This CDR3 is 13 amino acids long. Trimming cost V 2 bases and J 4 bases, with 8 bases left between them. Germline CDR1 and CDR2: MNHEY and SVGAGI. The CDR3 sequence: CASSYGWSTEAFF. CDR3 nucleotide sequence: TGTGCCAGCAGTTACGGGTGGAGCACTGAAGCTTTCTTT.

In its sample, this clone was seen once. This rearrangement joins TRBV2 to TRBJ2-1, with D perhaps matching TRBD2 (6 bases). Germline V gene data show CDR1 as SNHLY and CDR2 as FYNNEI. Trimming removed 8 bases from V and 1 base from J, with 12 bases in between. The length of the CDR3 is 14 residues. The CDR3 protein is CASQKRVSYNEQFF. The CDR3 bases are TGTGCCAGCCAAAAGCGGGTTTCCTACAATGAGCAGTTCTTC.

This sequence joins TRBV9 and TRBJ1-2, with TRBD1 as a possible D gene (6 bases). Between the trimmed V and J ends, which lost 0 bases and 4 bases, there was a span of 16 bases. Germline CDR1 is SGDLS and CDR2 is YYNGEE. The CDR3 loop spans 16 amino acids. This CDR3 is CASSVVAGDSRYGYTF. The DNA for the CDR3 is TGTGCCAGCAGCGTAGTGGCAGGGGATTCTCGCTATGGCTACACCTTC.

The V and J genes are TRBV5-4 and TRBJ2-2; possibly TRBD1 or TRBD2 for D (5 bases each). This CDR3 has 14 amino acids. Per the germline V gene, CDR1 is SGHNT and CDR2 is YYREEE (reference sequence). V was shortened by 5 bases and J by 2 bases, with 10 bases between the two germline ends. This CDR3 reads CASRWDGNTGELFF. CDR3 sequence (DNA): TGTGCCAGCAGATGGGACGGTAACACCGGGGAGCTGTTTTTT.

This chain joins TRBV4-1 and TRBJ2-2; the match to TRBD2 covers 7 bases. The CDR3 totals 14 residues. The V and J ends lost 6 bases and 5 bases, in that order; junction bases with no gene match: 6. Germline V gene sequence: CDR1 MGHRA, CDR2 YSYEKL. The CDR3 loop reads CASRRGSGTGELFF. CDR3 DNA: TGCGCCAGCAGGCGGGGGTCGGGTACCGGGGAGCTGTTTTTT.

CDR3 DNA sequence: TGTGCCAGCAGCTTATCCAGCCTCTATAATTCACCCCTCCACTTT. It specifies CASSLSSLYNSPLHF. The chain couples TRBV7-3 to TRBJ1-6, with unresolved D. V was shortened by 2 bases and J by 3 bases, with 8 bases between the two germline ends. From germline, CDR1 is SGHTA and CDR2 FQGTGA. The CDR3 length is 15 residues. The variable domain in full, completed from reference TRBV7-3 and TRBJ1-6, reads GAGVSQTPSNKVTEKGKYVELRCDPISGHTALYWYRQSLGQGPEFLIYFQGTGAADDSGLPNDRFFAVRPEGSVSTLKIQRTERGDSAVYLCASSLSSLYNSPLHFGNGTRLTVT.

The chain joins TRBV19 to TRBJ2-1, with D perhaps matching TRBD2 (5 bases). Germline V CDR1 and CDR2: LNHDA, SQIVND (reference sequence). The CDR3 runs 12 residues. Trimming cost V 9 bases and J 9 bases, with 15 bases left between them. CDR3 DNA: TGTGCCAGCGGGCCTACTCGGGGTGAGCAGTTCTTC. This codes for CASGPTRGEQFF.

V and J are TRBV18 and TRBJ2-7; the D gene is possibly TRBD2 (6 bases). The CDR3 totals 14 residues. The V and J ends lost 6 bases and 0 bases respectively, with 12 bases between them. CDR1 KGHSH and CDR2 LQKENI come from the germline V gene. Here the CDR3 DNA reads TGTGCCAGCTCGGTTGGGGGGAGCTCCTACGAGCAGTACTTC. It specifies CASSVGGSSYEQYF.

The rearrangement uses TRBV10-1 and TRBJ2-1; tentatively, D is TRBD1 (6 bases). V dropped 0 bases and J dropped 6 bases, with 12 bases sitting between them. Germline V gene data show CDR1 as WNHNN and CDR2 as SYGVQD (reference sequence). The CDR3 spans 15 residues. The CDR3 region has the DNA TGCGCCAGCAGTGAGTCGATGGGGGCTTTCAATGAGCAGTTCTTC. Its protein is CASSESMGAFNEQFF.

The chain is built from TRBV11-2 and TRBJ2-5, with 7 bases lining up with TRBD2. Germline V CDR1 and CDR2: SGHAT, FQNNGV. Unmatched junction bases numbered 14, after V lost 3 bases and J lost 7 bases. The CDR3 covers 16 residues. Written as DNA, the CDR3 is TGTGCCAGCAGCTTGACAGCTACTAGCGTGGAAGGGACCCAGTACTTC. Translating gives CASSLTATSVEGTQYF.

The J gene is TRBJ2-2, the V gene TRBV15; D unclear. Trimming took 2 bases from V and 5 from J, leaving 3 bases between them. The germline gives CDR1 LNHNV, CDR2 YYDKDF (reference sequence). The CDR3 spans 12 residues. The CDR3 reads CATSRWTGELFF. DNA of the CDR3: TGTGCCACCAGCAGATGGACCGGGGAGCTGTTTTTT.

The chain's CDR3 is CASSLVSTGAAAQYF. The CDR3 coding sequence is TGTGCCAGCAGCTTAGTCTCGACAGGGGCCGCGGCCCAGTACTTC. The chain uses TRBV7-2 and TRBJ2-5; 8 positions agree with TRBD1. The J segment lost 9 bases and the V segment lost 1 base, leaving 10 bases of the junction unmatched. This CDR3 comprises 15 residues. Germline assignment: CDR1 SGHTA and CDR2 FQGNSA. Using reference TRBV7-2 and TRBJ2-5 for the parts outside the CDR3, the full variable domain is GAGVSQSPSNKVTEKGKDVELRCDPISGHTALYWYRQSLGQGLEFLIYFQGNSAPDKSGLPSDRFSAERTGGSVSTLTIQRTQQEDSAVYLCASSLVSTGAAAQYFGPGTRLLVL.

This chain connects TRBV2 to TRBJ1-5, with 7 bases identical to TRBD1. The CDR3 totals 12 residues. CDR1 and CDR2 (germline): SNHLY, FYNNEI. Unmatched junction bases numbered 12, after V lost 6 bases and J lost 16 bases. The CDR3 loop reads CASRGGTAGRHF. The CDR3 DNA is TGTGCCAGCAGGGGCGGGACAGCGGGAAGACATTTT.

The chain has TRBV6-6 and TRBJ2-1; 7 positions match TRBD2. The trim removed 6 bases at V and 14 bases at J, leaving 13 bases unmatched. Germline-derived CDR1 and CDR2 are MNHNY and SVGAGI (reference sequence). This CDR3 is built from 13 residues. CDR3 nucleotides: TGTGCCAGCAGCCCCTCTCTAGACCGGGAGGAGTTCTTC. The encoded protein is CASSPSLDREEFF.